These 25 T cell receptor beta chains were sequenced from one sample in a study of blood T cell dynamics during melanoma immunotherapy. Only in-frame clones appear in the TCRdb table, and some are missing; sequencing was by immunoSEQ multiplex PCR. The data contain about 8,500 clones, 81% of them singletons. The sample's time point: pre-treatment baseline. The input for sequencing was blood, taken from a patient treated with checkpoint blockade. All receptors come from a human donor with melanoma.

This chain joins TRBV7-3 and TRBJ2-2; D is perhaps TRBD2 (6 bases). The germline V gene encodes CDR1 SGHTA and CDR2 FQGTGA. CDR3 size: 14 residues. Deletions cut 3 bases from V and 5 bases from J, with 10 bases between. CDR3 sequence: CASSFQGGTGELFF. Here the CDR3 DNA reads TGTGCCAGCAGCTTCCAGGGAGGAACCGGGGAGCTGTTTTTT.

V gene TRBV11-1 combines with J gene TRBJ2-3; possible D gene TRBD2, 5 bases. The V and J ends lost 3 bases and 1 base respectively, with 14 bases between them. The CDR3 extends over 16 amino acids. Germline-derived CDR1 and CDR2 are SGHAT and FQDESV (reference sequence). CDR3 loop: CASSFLPIGGTDTQYF. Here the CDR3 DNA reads TGTGCCAGCAGCTTCTTGCCGATCGGGGGCACAGATACGCAGTATTTT.

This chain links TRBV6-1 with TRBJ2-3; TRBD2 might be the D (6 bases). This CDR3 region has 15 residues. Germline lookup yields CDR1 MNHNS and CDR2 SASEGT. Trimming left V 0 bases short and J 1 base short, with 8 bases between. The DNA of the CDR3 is TGTGCCAGCAGTGAAGCAATAGCGGGCACAGATACGCAGTATTTT. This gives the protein CASSEAIAGTDTQYF.

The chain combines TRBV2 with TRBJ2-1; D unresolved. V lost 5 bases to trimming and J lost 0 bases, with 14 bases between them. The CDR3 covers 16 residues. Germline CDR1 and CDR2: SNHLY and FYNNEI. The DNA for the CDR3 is TGTGCCAGCAGTCCTAGACGGGCCCTCTCCTACAATGAGCAGTTCTTC. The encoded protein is CASSPRRALSYNEQFF. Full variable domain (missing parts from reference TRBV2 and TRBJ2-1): EPEVTQTPSHQVTQMGQEVILRCVPISNHLYFYWYRQILGQKVEFLVSFYNNEISEKSEIFDDQFSVERPDGSNFTLKIRSTKLEDSAMYFCASSPRRALSYNEQFFGPGTRLTVL.

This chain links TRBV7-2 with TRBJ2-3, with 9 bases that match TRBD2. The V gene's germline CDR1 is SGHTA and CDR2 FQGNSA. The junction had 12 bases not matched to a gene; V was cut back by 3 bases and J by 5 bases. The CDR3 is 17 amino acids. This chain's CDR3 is CASSFRGAGGPGDTQYF. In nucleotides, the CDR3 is TGTGCCAGCAGCTTTAGGGGTGCGGGAGGGCCGGGAGATACGCAGTATTTT.

The CDR3 nucleotides read TGTGCCAGCAGCCCTCTTAAGGGGGGAAGCAATCAGCCCCAGCATTTT. This sequence encodes CASSPLKGGSNQPQHF. This chain uses TRBV27 with TRBJ1-5, with D perhaps matching TRBD1 (6 bases). Trimming stripped 6 bases from V and 1 base from J, with 16 bases between. This CDR3 has 16 residues. Germline V CDR1 and CDR2: MNHEY, SMNVEV (reference sequence).

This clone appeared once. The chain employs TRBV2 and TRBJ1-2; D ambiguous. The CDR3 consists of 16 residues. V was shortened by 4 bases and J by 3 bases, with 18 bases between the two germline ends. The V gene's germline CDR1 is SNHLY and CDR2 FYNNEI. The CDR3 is CASSGRAAPGHYGYTF. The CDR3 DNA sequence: TGTGCCAGCAGTGGTAGAGCGGCACCTGGGCACTATGGCTACACCTTC.

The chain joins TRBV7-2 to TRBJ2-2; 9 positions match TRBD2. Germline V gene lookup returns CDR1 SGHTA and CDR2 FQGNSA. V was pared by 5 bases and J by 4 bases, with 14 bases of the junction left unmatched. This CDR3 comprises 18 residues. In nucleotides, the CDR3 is TGTGCCAGCAGCGGGTGGGCGGCGGGAGGGCCGAGCACCGGGGAGCTGTTTTTT. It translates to CASSGWAAGGPSTGELFF.

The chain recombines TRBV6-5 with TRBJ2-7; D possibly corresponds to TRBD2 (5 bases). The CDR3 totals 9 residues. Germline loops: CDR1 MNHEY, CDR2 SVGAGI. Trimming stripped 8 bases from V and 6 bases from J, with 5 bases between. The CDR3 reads CASGSEQYF. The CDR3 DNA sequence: TGTGCCAGCGGGAGCGAGCAGTACTTC.

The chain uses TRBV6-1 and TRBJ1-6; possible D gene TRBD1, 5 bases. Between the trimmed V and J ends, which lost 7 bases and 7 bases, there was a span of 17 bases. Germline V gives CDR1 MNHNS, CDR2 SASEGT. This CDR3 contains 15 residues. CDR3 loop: CASNRGDLGNSPLHF. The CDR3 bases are TGTGCCAGCAACCGCGGGGACCTGGGCAATTCACCCCTCCACTTT.

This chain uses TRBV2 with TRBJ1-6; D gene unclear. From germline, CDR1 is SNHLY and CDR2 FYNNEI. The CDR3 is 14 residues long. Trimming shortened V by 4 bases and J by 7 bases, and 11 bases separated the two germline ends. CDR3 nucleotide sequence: TGTGCCAGCAGTGCCGTGGGAGGCAATTCACCCCTCCACTTT. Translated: CASSAVGGNSPLHF.

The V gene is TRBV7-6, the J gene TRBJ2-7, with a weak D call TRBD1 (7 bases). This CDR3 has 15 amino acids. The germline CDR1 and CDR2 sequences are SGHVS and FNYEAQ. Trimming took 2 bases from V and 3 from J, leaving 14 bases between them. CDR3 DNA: TGTGCCAGCAGCTTAAGTGGCAGGGGGGTCTACGAGCAGTACTTC. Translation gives CASSLSGRGVYEQYF.

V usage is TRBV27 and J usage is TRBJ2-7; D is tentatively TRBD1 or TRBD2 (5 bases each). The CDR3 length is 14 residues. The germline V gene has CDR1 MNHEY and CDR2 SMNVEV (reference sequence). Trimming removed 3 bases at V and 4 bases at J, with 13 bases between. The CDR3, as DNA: TGTGCCAGCAGTTTGGGGGATAGGAGGTACGAGCAGTACTTC. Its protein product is CASSLGDRRYEQYF.

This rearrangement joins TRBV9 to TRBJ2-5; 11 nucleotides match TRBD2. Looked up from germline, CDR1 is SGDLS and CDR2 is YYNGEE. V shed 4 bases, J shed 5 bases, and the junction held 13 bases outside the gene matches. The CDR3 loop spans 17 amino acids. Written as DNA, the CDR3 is TGTGCCAGCAGCCTCAGTGTAGCGGGAGGGGAGGGCGAGACCCAGTACTTC. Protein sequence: CASSLSVAGGEGETQYF.

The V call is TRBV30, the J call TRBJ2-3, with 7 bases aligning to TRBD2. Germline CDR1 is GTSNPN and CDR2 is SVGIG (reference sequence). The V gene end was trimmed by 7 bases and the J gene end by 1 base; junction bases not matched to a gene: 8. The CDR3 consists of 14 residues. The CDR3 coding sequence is TGTGCCTTGGCAATGGGGGGGGGCACAGATACGCAGTATTTT. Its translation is CALAMGGGTDTQYF.

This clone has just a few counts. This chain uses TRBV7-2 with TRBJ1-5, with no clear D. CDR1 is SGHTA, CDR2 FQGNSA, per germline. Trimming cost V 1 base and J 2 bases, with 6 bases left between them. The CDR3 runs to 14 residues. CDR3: CASSLGGGNQPQHF. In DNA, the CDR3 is TGTGCCAGCAGCTTAGGGGGAGGCAATCAGCCCCAGCATTTT. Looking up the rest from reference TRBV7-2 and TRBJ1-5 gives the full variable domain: GAGVSQSPSNKVTEKGKDVELRCDPISGHTALYWYRQSLGQGLEFLIYFQGNSAPDKSGLPSDRFSAERTGGSVSTLTIQRTQQEDSAVYLCASSLGGGNQPQHFGDGTRLSIL.

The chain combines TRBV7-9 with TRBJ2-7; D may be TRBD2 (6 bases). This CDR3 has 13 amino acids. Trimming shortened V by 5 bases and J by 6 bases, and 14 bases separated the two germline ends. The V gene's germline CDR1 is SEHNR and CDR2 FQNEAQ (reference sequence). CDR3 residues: CASSAGTSGEQYF. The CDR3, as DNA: TGTGCCAGCAGCGCGGGGACGTCCGGCGAGCAGTACTTC.

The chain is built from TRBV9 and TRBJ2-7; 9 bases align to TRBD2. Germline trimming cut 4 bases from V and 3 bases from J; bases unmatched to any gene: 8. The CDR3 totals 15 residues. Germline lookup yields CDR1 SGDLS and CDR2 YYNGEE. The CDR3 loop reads CASSPPLAGRYEQYF. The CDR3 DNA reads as TGTGCCAGCAGCCCCCCGCTAGCGGGACGCTACGAGCAGTACTTC.

CDR3 DNA sequence: TGTGCCAGCAGAATTTCATCAGGGGCGGAAGAGCAGTACTTC. Its protein is CASRISSGAEEQYF. V gene TRBV7-2 combines with J gene TRBJ2-7, with TRBD1 as a possible D gene (6 bases). V was clipped by 6 bases and J by 7 bases, with 19 bases between them. This CDR3 is built from 14 residues. Germline CDR1 is SGHTA and CDR2 is FQGNSA. Full variable domain (rest looked up from reference TRBV7-2 and TRBJ2-7): GAGVSQSPSNKVTEKGKDVELRCDPISGHTALYWYRQSLGQGLEFLIYFQGNSAPDKSGLPSDRFSAERTGGSVSTLTIQRTQQEDSAVYLCASRISSGAEEQYFGPGTRLTVT.

CDR3 loop: CASSQTGSYGYTF. The CDR3 DNA is TGTGCCAGCAGCCAAACAGGGTCCTATGGCTACACCTTC. The rearrangement links TRBV6-6 to TRBJ1-2; D is possibly TRBD1 (6 bases). Trimming took 6 bases from V and 4 from J, leaving 12 bases between them. The germline V gene has CDR1 MNHNY and CDR2 SVGAGI (reference sequence). The length of the CDR3 is 13 residues.

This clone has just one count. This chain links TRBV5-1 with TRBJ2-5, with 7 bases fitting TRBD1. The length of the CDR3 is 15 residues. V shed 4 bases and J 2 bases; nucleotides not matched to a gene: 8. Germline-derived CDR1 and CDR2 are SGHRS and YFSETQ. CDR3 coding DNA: TGCGCCAGCAGCCGGTCAGGGACAGAACAAGAGACCCAGTACTTC. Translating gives CASSRSGTEQETQYF.

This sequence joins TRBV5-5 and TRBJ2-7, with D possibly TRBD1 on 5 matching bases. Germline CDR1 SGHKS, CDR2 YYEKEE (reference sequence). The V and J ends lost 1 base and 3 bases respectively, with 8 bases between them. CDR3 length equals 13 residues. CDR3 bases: TGTGCCAGCAGCTTGTGGGGCGGCTACGAGCAGTACTTC. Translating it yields CASSLWGGYEQYF.

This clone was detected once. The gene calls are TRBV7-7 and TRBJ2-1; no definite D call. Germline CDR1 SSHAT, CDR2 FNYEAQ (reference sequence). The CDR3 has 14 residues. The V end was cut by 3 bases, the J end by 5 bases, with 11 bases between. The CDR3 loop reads CASSLGRSDNEQFF. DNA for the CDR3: TGTGCCAGCAGCTTGGGCAGATCCGACAATGAGCAGTTCTTC.

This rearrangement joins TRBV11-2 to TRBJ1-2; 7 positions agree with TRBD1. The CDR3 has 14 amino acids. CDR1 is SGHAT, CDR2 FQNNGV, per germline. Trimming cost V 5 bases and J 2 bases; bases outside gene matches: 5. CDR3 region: CASSIGTVNYGYTF. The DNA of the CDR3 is TGTGCCAGCAGCATCGGGACAGTCAACTATGGCTACACCTTC.

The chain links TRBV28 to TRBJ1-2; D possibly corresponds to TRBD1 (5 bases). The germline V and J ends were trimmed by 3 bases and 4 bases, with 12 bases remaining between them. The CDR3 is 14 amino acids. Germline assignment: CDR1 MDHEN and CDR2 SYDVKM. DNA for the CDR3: TGTGCCAGCAGTTTTATCGGGGGGAGCTATGGCTACACCTTC. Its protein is CASSFIGGSYGYTF.